This TCR beta chain was found in a study of T cell responses to AZD1222 COVID-19 vaccine. Only in-frame clones appear in the TCRdb table, and some are missing; sequencing was by immunoSEQ multiplex PCR. This table holds approximately 150,000 clones, approximately 90% found once. As for this clone: Its target is unknown.

The germline CDR1 and CDR2 sequences are SGHNT and YYREEE (reference sequence). CDR3 size: 12 residues. V gave up 1 base and J gave up 4 bases, with 3 bases separating them. Study results and caveats: Two doses of AZD1222 preceded a rise in Spike-specific TCR breadth and depth. Repertoires in all cases were sampled only once the peak T cell response had passed.

The sequenced sample was peripheral blood, obtained on day 0 of AZD1222 vaccination. The rearrangement links TRBV5-4 to TRBJ2-1; D not resolved. This TCR was recovered from an adult in good health. The DNA for the CDR3 is TGTGCCAGCAGCTTGAGGTACAATGAGCAGTTCTTC. It yields the protein CASSLRYNEQFF.